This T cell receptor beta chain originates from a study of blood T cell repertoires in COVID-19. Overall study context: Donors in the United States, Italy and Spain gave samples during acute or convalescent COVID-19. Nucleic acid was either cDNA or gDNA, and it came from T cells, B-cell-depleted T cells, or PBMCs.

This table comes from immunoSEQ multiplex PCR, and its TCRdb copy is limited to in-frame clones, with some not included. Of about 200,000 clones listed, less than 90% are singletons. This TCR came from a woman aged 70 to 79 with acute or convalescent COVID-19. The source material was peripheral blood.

CDR3 in DNA: TGCAGCGTGAAGGGGACATTACCAGATACGCAGTATTTT. As protein: CSVKGTLPDTQYF. The V call is TRBV29-1, the J call TRBJ2-3; tentative D call: TRBD1 (6 bases). The CDR3 has 13 residues. The germline V gene encodes CDR1 SQVTM and CDR2 ANQGSEA. V was clipped by 6 bases and J by 4 bases, with 14 bases between them.